The next 20 T cell receptor beta chains were all read from a single sample in a study of T cell repertoires in cytomegalovirus infection. From the reads, TCRdb called clonotypes with MiXCR, one entry per CDR3 protein. This sample has more than 400,000 distinct CDR3 sequences, with around 27% found just once. The specimen sequenced was PBMCs. These receptors originate from a human donor in good health (CMV status not recorded). Some clones in this sample may be carry-over from other donors' samples.

The CDR3 spells CSAPGGSYTEAFF. The CDR3 region has the DNA TGCAGTGCTCCAGGGGGCAGCTACACTGAAGCTTTCTTT. This chain connects TRBV20-1 to TRBJ1-1; 8 nucleotides align to TRBD1. The V segment lost 5 bases and the J segment 3 bases; nucleotides outside the gene matches: 5. Germline V gene data show CDR1 as DFQATT and CDR2 as SNEGSKA (reference sequence). The CDR3 consists of 13 residues.

The genes are TRBV15 and TRBJ2-5; D perhaps matches TRBD1 (6 bases). The CDR3 has 16 residues. CDR1 is LNHNV, CDR2 YYDKDF, per germline (reference sequence). With 1 base removed from V and 3 bases from J, the gap between germline ends came to 15 bases. The CDR3, as DNA: TGTGCCACCAGCAGAGGTGGAGCCAGGGGAGAAGAGACCCAGTACTTC. Protein: CATSRGGARGEETQYF.

This clonotype was observed many times. The chain joins TRBV7-6 to TRBJ2-1; TRBD2 agrees at 13 bases. V trimming: 5 bases; J trimming: 7 bases; junction bases outside the gene matches: 8. Germline V gene data show CDR1 as SGHVS and CDR2 as FNYEAQ. This CDR3 spans 16 amino acids. CDR3 nucleotides: TGTGCCAGCAGCAGTGCCTCGACTAGCGGGGGGAATGAGCAGTTCTTC. Residues: CASSSASTSGGNEQFF.

This clonotype was counted only a few times. The chain is built from TRBV4-1 and TRBJ2-1, with D possibly matching TRBD1 (5 bases). CDR3 length: 16 residues. V lost 4 bases, J lost 0 bases, and 13 bases lay in between. Germline V gives CDR1 MGHRA, CDR2 YSYEKL. CDR3 sequence reads: CASSLTQGSSYNEQFF. DNA of the CDR3: TGCGCCAGCAGCCTAACCCAGGGAAGCTCCTACAATGAGCAGTTCTTC.

The chain recombines TRBV6-2 or TRBV6-3 with TRBJ2-1; tentatively, D is TRBD2 (5 bases). Per the germline V gene, CDR1 is MNHEY and CDR2 is SVGEGT. V was pared by 8 bases and J by 10 bases, with 12 bases between. This CDR3 spans 11 amino acids. CDR3 DNA sequence: TGTGCCAGCGGGAATGGCGGGGAGCAGTTCTTC. Its translation: CASGNGGEQFF.

This clonotype has just a few counts. For the CDR3, the DNA is TGTGCCACCAGTGAGGAGAAGAACACTGAAGCTTTCTTT. Amino acids: CATSEEKNTEAFF. The chain links TRBV24-1 to TRBJ1-1, with D hard to call. Germline lookup yields CDR1 KGHDR and CDR2 SFDVKD. The CDR3 consists of 13 residues. V was trimmed by 4 bases and J by 1 base, leaving 6 bases between them.

This clonotype came up many times. The chain links TRBV7-2 to TRBJ2-7; D is uncertain. V was clipped by 1 base and J by 3 bases, with 10 bases between them. The germline gives CDR1 SGHTA, CDR2 FQGNSA. CDR3 length: 14 residues. CDR3 residues: CASSLVESGYEQYF. As DNA, the CDR3 is TGTGCCAGCAGCTTAGTAGAGTCCGGCTACGAGCAGTACTTC.

This clonotype was picked up a small number of times. The chain joins TRBV7-8 to TRBJ1-4; possibly TRBD1 for D (5 bases). Germline-derived CDR1 and CDR2 are SGHVS and FQNEAQ. This CDR3 region has 13 residues. With 2 bases removed from V and 8 bases from J, the gap between germline ends came to 9 bases. Written as DNA, the CDR3 is TGTGCCAGCAGCTTACAGGGATACGAAAAACTGTTTTTT. Residues: CASSLQGYEKLFF.

This clonotype was seen more than once but under ten times. The J gene is TRBJ1-5, the V gene TRBV6-1; D may be TRBD1 (5 bases). Trimming removed 2 bases from V and 2 bases from J, with 19 bases in between. The CDR3 length is 18 residues. Germline V gene sequence: CDR1 MNHNS, CDR2 SASEGT. CDR3 DNA: TGTGCCAGCAGTGAATTCCCTGGGGGGGGGGATCGCAATCAGCCCCAGCATTTT. This encodes CASSEFPGGGDRNQPQHF.

V gene TRBV7-2 combines with J gene TRBJ1-4; TRBD1 might be the D (5 bases). Germline CDR1 SGHTA, CDR2 FQGNSA. The CDR3 is made up of 16 amino acids. Between the trimmed V and J ends, which lost 2 bases and 2 bases, there was a span of 12 bases. This CDR3 reads CASSLQGVLTNEKLFF. The CDR3 DNA reads as TGTGCCAGCAGCTTACAGGGCGTGTTGACTAATGAAAAACTGTTTTTT.

This clonotype was detected ten times or more. V is TRBV7-2 and J is TRBJ1-1; possibly TRBD1 for D (5 bases). This CDR3 is 14 amino acids long. V shed 5 bases and J shed 1 base, with 11 bases lying between them. CDR1 is SGHTA, CDR2 FQGNSA, per germline. The CDR3 bases are TGTGCCAGCAGCCCATCCACAGGGAACACTGAAGCTTTCTTT. Protein product: CASSPSTGNTEAFF.

The chain links TRBV7-2 to TRBJ2-1; a possible D gene is TRBD2 (6 bases). The CDR3 is 16 residues long. The germline V gene has CDR1 SGHTA and CDR2 FQGNSA. V was clipped by 3 bases and J by 6 bases, with 18 bases between them. CDR3 sequence reads: CASSFGRPGLRNEQFF. Written as DNA, the CDR3 is TGTGCCAGCAGCTTCGGGCGACCGGGACTCCGCAATGAGCAGTTCTTC.

The rearrangement links TRBV10-2 to TRBJ1-6; D ambiguous. Germline-derived CDR1 and CDR2 are WSHSY and SAAADI. V dropped 6 bases and J dropped 9 bases, with 12 bases sitting between them. CDR3 length equals 13 residues. The DNA of the CDR3 is TGCGCCAGCAGCTTGGAAGCCATTTCACCCCTCCACTTT. It codes for CASSLEAISPLHF.

The chain is built from TRBV10-3 and TRBJ2-1; 10 bases map to TRBD1. CDR3 length: 14 residues. Per germline, CDR1 ENHRY and CDR2 SYGVKD. J was trimmed by 9 bases and V by 4 bases; bases with no gene match: 6. In nucleotides, the CDR3 is TGTGCCATCAGTGCGGGACAGGGGAACGGTGAGCAGTTCTTC. Its translation is CAISAGQGNGEQFF.

This clonotype was counted a few times. The chain links TRBV19 to TRBJ2-1; D perhaps matches TRBD1 (6 bases). The germline V gene has CDR1 LNHDA and CDR2 SQIVND (reference sequence). This CDR3 contains 14 residues. The ends were cut back, 5 bases at V and 7 bases at J, with 15 bases in the middle. In DNA, the CDR3 is TGTGCCAGTAGTCTCAAACAGGGTCGGAATGAGCAGTTCTTC. This sequence encodes CASSLKQGRNEQFF.

V is TRBV29-1 and J is TRBJ2-7; TRBD2 matches at 8 bases. Germline values: CDR1 SQVTM, CDR2 ANQGSEA. The CDR3 contains 12 residues. The V segment lost 7 bases and the J segment 2 bases; nucleotides outside the gene matches: 4. In DNA form, the CDR3 reads TGCAGCGGGACTAGCAACACCTACGAGCAGTACTTC. Translation: CSGTSNTYEQYF.

J is TRBJ2-2 and V is TRBV6-5; TRBD1 matches 8 bases. Germline lookup yields CDR1 MNHEY and CDR2 SVGAGI. This CDR3 spans 16 amino acids. The V segment lost 8 bases and the J segment 4 bases; nucleotides outside the gene matches: 12. CDR3 sequence: CASVQAGGAGTGELFF. DNA for the CDR3: TGTGCCAGCGTCCAGGCAGGGGGCGCGGGCACCGGGGAGCTGTTTTTT.

V is TRBV6-6 and J is TRBJ1-1; D is unresolved. The V end was cut by 2 bases, the J end by 5 bases, with 3 bases between. Germline values: CDR1 MNHNY, CDR2 SVGAGI (reference sequence). This CDR3 is built from 11 residues. In DNA form, the CDR3 reads TGTGCCAGCAGTTACATGACTGAAGCTTTCTTT. This gives the protein CASSYMTEAFF.

As regards this clonotype: This CDR3 is missing its conserved last phenylalanine or tryptophan, likely due to a read error. The chain employs TRBV12-3 or TRBV12-4 and TRBJ2-7; D may be TRBD1 (5 bases). With 4 bases removed from V and 4 bases from J, the gap between germline ends came to 17 bases. The CDR3 totals 15 residues. This CDR3 is CASSSTRTISYEQYL. The CDR3, as DNA: TGTGCCAGCAGTTCGACCAGGACAATATCTTACGAGCAGTACCTC.

The V and J genes are TRBV5-4 and TRBJ1-5; D not resolved. V was shortened by 0 bases and J by 1 base, with 11 bases between the two germline ends. The CDR3 sequence is 16 residues long. CDR1 is SGHNT, CDR2 YYREEE, per germline (reference sequence). The CDR3 DNA follows: TGTGCCAGCAGCTTGGCCGGTGGGCAGAGCAATCAGCCCCAGCATTTT. It translates to CASSLAGGQSNQPQHF.